The source of this TCR beta chain is a study of blood T cell repertoires in COVID-19. Overall study: Acute-phase and convalescent COVID-19 samples originated in the United States, Italy and Spain.

Original data processing: Amplification of reference gene primers provided the estimated nucleated cell counts. Profiling relied on immunoSEQ multiplex PCR, and the TCRdb table lists in-frame clones only, not all of them. The DNA was the basis for D and trimming; V, J and clone size are from that table. The table includes about 23,000 clones, 90% detected once. The sequencing sample was made of peripheral blood. The sequence came from a human donor in a cohort sampled during active COVID-19.

CDR3 sequence (DNA): TGCGCCAGCAGCTGGGGGACAGGGGATATGAACACTGAAGCTTTCTTT. Its protein product is CASSWGTGDMNTEAFF. This rearrangement joins TRBV5-1 to TRBJ1-1, with 10 bases matching TRBD1. CDR1 is SGHRS, CDR2 YFSETQ, per germline. This CDR3 spans 16 amino acids. V gave up 3 bases and J gave up 0 bases; unmatched junction bases: 5.